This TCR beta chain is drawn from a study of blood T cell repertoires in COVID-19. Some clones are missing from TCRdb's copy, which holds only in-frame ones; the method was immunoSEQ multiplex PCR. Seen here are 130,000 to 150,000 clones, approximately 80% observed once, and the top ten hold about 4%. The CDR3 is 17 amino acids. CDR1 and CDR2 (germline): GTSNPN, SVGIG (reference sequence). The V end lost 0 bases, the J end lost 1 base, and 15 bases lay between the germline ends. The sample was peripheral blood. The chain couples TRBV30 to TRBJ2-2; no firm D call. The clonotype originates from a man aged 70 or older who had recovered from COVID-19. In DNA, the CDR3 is TGTGCCTGGAGTGTTTGGCTTTGGCGACTGAACACCGGGGAGCTGTTTTTT. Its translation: CAWSVWLWRLNTGELFF.